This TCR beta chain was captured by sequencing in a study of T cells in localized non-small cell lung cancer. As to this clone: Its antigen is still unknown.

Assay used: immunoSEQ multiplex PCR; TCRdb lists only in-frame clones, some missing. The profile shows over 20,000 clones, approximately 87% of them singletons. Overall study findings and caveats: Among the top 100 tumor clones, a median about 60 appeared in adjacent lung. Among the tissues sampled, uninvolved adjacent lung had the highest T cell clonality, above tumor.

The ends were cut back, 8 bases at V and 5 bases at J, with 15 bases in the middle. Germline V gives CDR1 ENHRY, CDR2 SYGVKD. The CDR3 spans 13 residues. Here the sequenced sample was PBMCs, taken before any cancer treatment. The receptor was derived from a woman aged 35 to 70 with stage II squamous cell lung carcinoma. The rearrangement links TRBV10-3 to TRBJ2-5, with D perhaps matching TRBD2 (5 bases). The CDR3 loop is CAIGSWANETQYF. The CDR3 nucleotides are TGTGCCATCGGGAGTTGGGCAAATGAGACCCAGTACTTC.